This TCR beta chain stems from a study of cytomegalovirus exposure and HLA in healthy donors. 13 Jbeta primers and 60 Vbeta primers were used for the PCR. Profiled with immunoSEQ multiplex PCR; TCRdb holds only in-frame clones, not every one. Of roughly 130,000 clones in the sample, 65% to 75% were seen once. Germline V CDR1 and CDR2: DFQATT, SNEGSKA (reference sequence). The CDR3 covers 10 residues. Findings and limits, study-wide: Some V segments, including TRBV6-2 and TRBV6-3, were excluded as indistinguishable. The authors enumerated some 170 TCR beta chains as linked to cytomegalovirus.

On this clone: The antigen is not known. The junction departs from germline at one end; a sequencing error may be responsible.

The source of this sequence is a man aged 40-50 years in good health and CMV-seropositive. What was sequenced was PBMCs. The V and J genes are TRBV20-1 and TRBJ2-5; D unresolved. The J call may be incorrect, as the DNA end agrees better with TRBJ2-7. Here the CDR3 reads CSAREYEQYF. The DNA for the CDR3 is TGCAGTGCTCGAGAATACGAGCAGTACTTC.